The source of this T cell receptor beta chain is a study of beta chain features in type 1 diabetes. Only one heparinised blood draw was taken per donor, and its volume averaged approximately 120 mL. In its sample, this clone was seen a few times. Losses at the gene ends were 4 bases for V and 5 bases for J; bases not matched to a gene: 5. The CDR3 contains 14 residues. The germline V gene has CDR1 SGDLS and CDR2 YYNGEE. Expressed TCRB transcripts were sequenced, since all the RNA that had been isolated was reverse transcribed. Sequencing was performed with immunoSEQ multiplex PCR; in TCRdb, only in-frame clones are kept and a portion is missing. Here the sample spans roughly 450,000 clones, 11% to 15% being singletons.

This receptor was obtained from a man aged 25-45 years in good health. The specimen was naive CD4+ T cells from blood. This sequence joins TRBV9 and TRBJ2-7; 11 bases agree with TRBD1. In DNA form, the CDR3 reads TGTGCCAGCAGCCTTCGGACAGGGGGCAACGAGCAGTACTTC. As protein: CASSLRTGGNEQYF.